This T cell receptor beta chain appears in the sequencing data of a study of blood T cell repertoires in COVID-19. Sequencing was performed with immunoSEQ multiplex PCR; in TCRdb, only in-frame clones are kept and a portion is missing. The table shows a few hundred thousand clones, with around 89% occurring only once. Trimming removed 1 base at V and 5 bases at J, with 14 bases between. The CDR3 totals 15 residues. Germline assignment: CDR1 LGHDT and CDR2 YNNKEL (reference sequence). The sequenced sample consisted of PBMCs or T cells enriched from blood (not recorded which). The source of this sequence is a woman aged 40 to 50 who had recovered from COVID-19. The chain has TRBV3-1 (or the pseudogene TRBV3-2) and TRBJ2-5; tentative D call: TRBD1 (6 bases). The CDR3 nucleotides are TGTGCCAGCAGCCAAGGAGCAGGGGTGGGCGAGACCCAGTACTTC. This sequence encodes CASSQGAGVGETQYF.